The 18 T cell receptor beta chains reported below all come from one sample, sequenced in a study of T cell changes during pregnancy in multiple sclerosis. Clones were sequenced by immunoSEQ multiplex PCR, and TCRdb holds only the in-frame ones, with some missing. The table has about 60,000 clones, about 96% seen once. The sample consisted of CD8+ T cells from peripheral blood mononuclear cells, taken after pregnancy. These receptors all come from a female donor with multiple sclerosis, enrolled in a pregnancy study.

On this clone itself: One end of the junction varies from germline; a read error may be responsible. This chain connects TRBV7-7 to TRBJ2-5; TRBD1 is a possible D gene (5 bases). Germline V CDR1 and CDR2: SSHAT, FNYEAQ (reference sequence). This CDR3 comprises 15 residues. DNA for the CDR3: TGTGCTAGCAGCTTAGAACAGGCAAACCAAGAGACCCAGTACTTC. This encodes CASSLEQANQETQYF.

The chain employs TRBV27 and TRBJ1-1; D is unclear. Trimming left V 4 bases short and J 4 bases short, with 13 bases between. This CDR3 has 14 residues. CDR1 is MNHEY and CDR2 is SMNVEV in the germline V gene (reference sequence). CDR3 nucleotides: TGTGCCAGCAGTTCCCCGGGTGTTGGCACTGAAGCTTTCTTT. It translates to CASSSPGVGTEAFF.

The chain couples TRBV5-1 to TRBJ2-2; 8 nucleotides agree with TRBD2. The CDR3 is made up of 21 amino acids. The V and J ends lost 0 bases and 5 bases, in that order; junction bases with no gene match: 21. Germline V gives CDR1 SGHRS, CDR2 YFSETQ. CDR3 coding DNA: TGCGCCAGCAGCTTGGGCATCGGGGGAACCCGAAGGGGACTAGTAACCGGGGAGCTGTTTTTT. It codes for CASSLGIGGTRRGLVTGELFF.

V is TRBV27 and J is TRBJ1-5, with D unresolved. This CDR3 spans 15 amino acids. CDR1 is MNHEY and CDR2 is SMNVEV in the germline V gene (reference sequence). Trimming pared 3 bases from V and 0 bases from J, leaving 9 bases between. The CDR3 loop is CASSLVTYSNQPQHF. In DNA form, the CDR3 reads TGTGCCAGCAGTTTGGTCACTTATAGCAATCAGCCCCAGCATTTT.

As for this clone: One end of the junction varies from germline; a read error may be responsible. The chain recombines TRBV7-7 with TRBJ2-5; D ambiguous. The J call is doubtful: the DNA matches TRBJ2-7 better. Looked up from germline, CDR1 is SSHAT and CDR2 is FNYEAQ (reference sequence). The CDR3 spans 14 residues. CDR3 bases: TGTGCTAGCAGCCCCGCGGTAGGCACCTACGAGCAGTACTTC. Translating gives CASSPAVGTYEQYF.

The CDR3 protein is CASSVSTSGSYEQYF. CDR3 nucleotides: TGTGCCAGCAGCGTAAGTACTAGCGGGAGCTACGAGCAGTACTTC. This chain joins TRBV9 and TRBJ2-7; 11 positions match TRBD2. CDR1 is SGDLS, CDR2 YYNGEE, per germline. V lost 1 base to trimming and J lost 3 bases; unmatched junction nucleotides: 3. CDR3 length equals 15 residues.

To note about this clone: Other DNA sequences of this sample code for an identical CDR3. V gene TRBV27 combines with J gene TRBJ2-7, with a weak D call TRBD1 (6 bases). CDR3 length: 14 amino acids. The germline CDR1 and CDR2 sequences are MNHEY and SMNVEV (reference sequence). V lost 2 bases, J lost 0 bases, and 8 bases lay in between. The CDR3 nucleotides are TGTGCCAGCAGTTTAGGGACAAGCTCCTACGAGCAGTACTTC. Protein: CASSLGTSSYEQYF.

The V and J genes are TRBV4-2 and TRBJ1-5; D ambiguous. V lost 6 bases and J lost 4, with 10 bases in between. Germline loops: CDR1 LGHNA, CDR2 YNFKEQ. The CDR3 runs 13 residues. Here the CDR3 DNA reads TGTGCCAGCAGTGACAACAGTAATCAGCCCCAGCATTTT. The encoded protein is CASSDNSNQPQHF.

The chain uses TRBV29-1 and TRBJ1-2, with a possible D match to TRBD1 (5 bases). V was trimmed by 0 bases and J by 6 bases, leaving 11 bases between them. The CDR3 runs 13 residues. The germline V gene has CDR1 SQVTM and CDR2 ANQGSEA. The CDR3 DNA is TGCAGCGTTGAAGAGGCAGGGTACGATGGCTACACCTTC. This codes for CSVEEAGYDGYTF.

The V and J genes are TRBV7-6 and TRBJ2-7; TRBD2 matches at 11 bases. The CDR3 is 16 amino acids. CDR1 SGHVS and CDR2 FNYEAQ come from the germline V gene. The ends lost 4 bases at V and 5 bases at J; junction bases unmatched: 10. The CDR3 loop reads CASSSQTTSGINEQYF. CDR3 bases: TGTGCCAGCAGCTCCCAGACGACTAGCGGGATAAACGAGCAGTACTTC.

The chain is built from TRBV7-9 and TRBJ2-7; 7 bases line up with TRBD2. Unmatched junction bases numbered 13, after V lost 8 bases and J lost 3 bases. This CDR3 comprises 15 residues. The germline CDR1 and CDR2 sequences are SEHNR and FQNEAQ (reference sequence). DNA for the CDR3: TGTGCCAGCGGCGGGGGATTAGCGGCAAACTACGAGCAGTACTTC. Amino acid sequence: CASGGGLAANYEQYF. Full variable domain (rest looked up from reference TRBV7-9 and TRBJ2-7): DTGVSQNPRHKITKRGQNVTFRCDPISEHNRLYWYRQTLGQGPEFLTYFQNEAQLEKSRLLSDRFSAERPKGSFSTLEIQRTEQGDSAMYLCASGGGLAANYEQYFGPGTRLTVT.

This chain joins TRBV18 and TRBJ1-1, with no clear D. CDR3 size: 13 residues. CDR1 and CDR2 from the germline V gene are KGHSH and LQKENI. The V end lost 3 bases, the J end lost 0 bases, and 5 bases lay between the germline ends. The CDR3 nucleotides are TGTGCCAGCTCACCCCCGTTGAACACTGAAGCTTTCTTT. Translation: CASSPPLNTEAFF.

The rearrangement uses TRBV4-1 and TRBJ2-7, with 11 bases lining up with TRBD1. CDR1 and CDR2 from the germline V gene are MGHRA and YSYEKL. Germline trimming cut 1 base from V and 2 bases from J; bases unmatched to any gene: 4. The CDR3 runs to 16 residues. The CDR3: CASSQGPGQGAYEQYF. The CDR3 nucleotides are TGCGCCAGCAGCCAAGGCCCGGGACAGGGGGCCTACGAGCAGTACTTC.

This clone was seen once. This chain joins TRBV12-5 and TRBJ2-7; 7 positions match TRBD2. The CDR3 has 16 residues. The V gene end was trimmed by 0 bases and the J gene end by 4 bases; junction bases not matched to a gene: 9. The V gene's germline CDR1 is LGHNT and CDR2 FRNRAP. The CDR3 sequence: CASGLVPGRSLYEQYF. Here the CDR3 DNA reads TGTGCTAGTGGTTTGGTACCCGGGAGGTCCCTATACGAGCAGTACTTC.

The chain links TRBV27 to TRBJ2-7; 7 bases match TRBD1. Germline V gene lookup returns CDR1 MNHEY and CDR2 SMNVEV (reference sequence). This CDR3 region has 13 residues. Trimming cost V 11 bases and J 1 base; bases outside gene matches: 8. This chain's CDR3 is CAAWGRGSYEQYF. CDR3 DNA: TGTGCCGCCTGGGGCAGGGGGTCCTACGAGCAGTACTTC.

V and J are TRBV7-9 and TRBJ2-7; D is uncertain. The germline V and J ends were trimmed by 1 base and 5 bases, with 6 bases remaining between them. The germline V gene encodes CDR1 SEHNR and CDR2 FQNEAQ (reference sequence). The CDR3 length is 12 residues. CDR3: CASSLDGNEQYF. Written as DNA, the CDR3 is TGTGCCAGCAGCTTAGACGGTAACGAGCAGTACTTC.

V gene TRBV5-1 combines with J gene TRBJ1-1, with TRBD1 as a possible D gene (5 bases). The CDR3 loop spans 15 amino acids. Germline lookup yields CDR1 SGHRS and CDR2 YFSETQ. Trimming removed 4 bases from V and 5 bases from J, with 18 bases in between. CDR3 DNA: TGCGCCAGCAGCCTCAGGGTTGACTCCTCGACTGAAGCTTTCTTT. This encodes CASSLRVDSSTEAFF.

The rearrangement links TRBV7-6 to TRBJ2-7; 9 nucleotides align to TRBD1. Germline lookup yields CDR1 SGHVS and CDR2 FNYEAQ. This CDR3 has 15 residues. V dropped 5 bases and J dropped 1; count of bases not matched to a gene: 6. The CDR3 DNA reads as TGTGCCAGCAGCCAGGGACAGGGTCCTTCCTACGAGCAGTACTTC. It is translated as CASSQGQGPSYEQYF.